This TCR beta chain originates from a study of Ad26.COV2.S vaccination and SARS-CoV-2 variants. The overall study: Participants got Ad26.COV2.S intramuscularly, once or twice 56 days apart. General observations from the study: Placebo and vaccine recipients had non-spike TCR breadth that was similar.

Documented treatment: over 15 received Ad26.COV2.S at low or high dose, single or two shots; about 5 received placebo; per-sample allocation not given. Collection of the samples took place on day 63 after the first injection of vaccine or placebo. This clone was observed a handful of times. The antigen is unknown. Produced via immunoSEQ multiplex PCR; TCRdb's table is partial and in-frame only. The sample comprises about 410,000 clones, about nine tenths of which are singletons, and roughly 3% rests with the top ten. From germline, CDR1 is MGHRA and CDR2 YSYEKL. CDR3 size: 15 residues. Trimming cost V 6 bases and J 6 bases; bases outside gene matches: 8.

V and J are TRBV4-1 and TRBJ2-2; 9 bases agree with TRBD2. The source material was peripheral blood, sampled in a trial of Ad26.COV2.S vaccine versus placebo. The sequence came from a person aged 18-60 years who received the Ad26.COV2.S COVID-19 vaccine or a placebo. The CDR3 DNA follows: TGCGCCAGCAGGCCGTCCGGGACTAGCTCCGGGGAGCTGTTTTTT. This sequence encodes CASRPSGTSSGELFF.